The 7 T cell receptor beta chains below come from one sample, sequenced in a study of beta chain features in type 1 diabetes (dated by TCRdb to 2016 to 2018). Overall study results and their limits: In all four CD4+ subsets, TCRB CDR3 length was moderately but significantly shorter in type 1 diabetes patients.

The method was the immunoSEQ multiplex PCR assay. All of the isolated RNA was reverse transcribed with the High Capacity cDNA Reverse Transcription Kit, so expressed TCRB transcripts were sequenced. TCRdb limited this immuneACCESS table to in-frame rearrangements with V and J called. A share of clones is missing; checked studies link under half to unresolved V genes, and the rest is unexplained. In all, the sample holds about 650,000 clones, and 9.5% to 15% of those were seen once. The top ten constitute more than 0.095% of the sample. No antigen has been identified for these receptors. Sequencing used naive CD4+ T cells from blood. This specimen's cell subset or site label, per the study, means: true naive CD4+ T cells. These receptors were obtained from a man aged 30 to 45 with type 1 diabetes.

Worth noting for this clone: This sample also contains other DNA sequences that code for the same CDR3. This chain joins TRBV7-2 and TRBJ1-6; TRBD1 agrees at 8 bases. This CDR3 has 16 residues. CDR1 is SGHTA, CDR2 FQGNSA, per germline. V shed 0 bases, J shed 10 bases, and the junction held 8 bases outside the gene matches. The chain's CDR3 is CASSLAGQGSGSPLHF. CDR3 bases: TGTGCCAGCAGCTTAGCCGGACAGGGAAGCGGATCACCCCTCCACTTT.

This clone was counted a few times. The chain employs TRBV5-6 and TRBJ1-5, with 8 bases lining up with TRBD1. Germline CDR1 SGHDT, CDR2 YYEEEE. V was pared by 2 bases and J by 3 bases, with 4 bases of the junction left unmatched. The CDR3 is made up of 15 amino acids. This CDR3 is CASSFRGRDNQPQHF. The CDR3 DNA reads TGTGCCAGCAGCTTCAGGGGGCGAGACAATCAGCCCCAGCATTTT.

The CDR3 loop reads CASNPAISPYNEQFF. DNA of the CDR3: TGCGCCAGCAATCCGGCTATCTCCCCTTACAATGAGCAGTTCTTC. The rearrangement joins TRBV5-1 to TRBJ2-1, with unresolved D. The CDR3 contains 15 residues. The germline V gene encodes CDR1 SGHRS and CDR2 YFSETQ. Trimming removed 6 bases from V and 4 bases from J, with 17 bases in between.

A note on this clone: This could be a read error, since a much larger clone is one nucleotide away. Other DNA sequences in this specimen translate into the identical CDR3. The chain has TRBV7-9 and TRBJ2-5, with D unclear. V was pared by 2 bases and J by 4 bases, with 2 bases between. This CDR3 region has 11 residues. The germline gives CDR1 SEHNR, CDR2 FQNEAQ (reference sequence). Here the CDR3 reads CASSLLETQYF. Written as DNA, the CDR3 is TGTGCCAGCAGCTTACTAGAGACCCAGTACTTC.

This clone has just a few counts. The chain carries TRBV11-2 and TRBJ2-7, with TRBD1 matching 10 bases. Looked up from germline, CDR1 is SGHAT and CDR2 is FQNNGV. Trimming cost V 1 base and J 7 bases; bases outside gene matches: 7. CDR3 length equals 15 residues. In nucleotides, the CDR3 is TGTGCCAGCAGCTTAGCCCCCGACAGGGGGCGAGAGCAGTACTTC. Residues: CASSLAPDRGREQYF.

This clone appeared a few times. The chain uses TRBV4-3 and TRBJ2-7, with TRBD2 matching 9 bases. The CDR3 is 15 residues long. Trimming removed 4 bases from V and 7 bases from J; junction bases left unmatched: 11. Germline CDR1 LGHNA, CDR2 YSLEER. The CDR3 DNA follows: TGCGCCAGCAGCCGGGGCCAGCGGGGGGATCCTGAGCAGTACTTC. This translates into CASSRGQRGDPEQYF.

The chain has TRBV18 and TRBJ1-1; D not resolved. Germline CDR1 is KGHSH and CDR2 is LQKENI. Trimming took off 4 bases at V and 6 bases at J, with 15 bases between the two ends. The CDR3 runs to 14 residues. CDR3 sequence (DNA): TGTGCCAGCTCACAGGCCCGTCTCGTCGCTGAAGCTTTCTTT. As protein: CASSQARLVAEAFF.